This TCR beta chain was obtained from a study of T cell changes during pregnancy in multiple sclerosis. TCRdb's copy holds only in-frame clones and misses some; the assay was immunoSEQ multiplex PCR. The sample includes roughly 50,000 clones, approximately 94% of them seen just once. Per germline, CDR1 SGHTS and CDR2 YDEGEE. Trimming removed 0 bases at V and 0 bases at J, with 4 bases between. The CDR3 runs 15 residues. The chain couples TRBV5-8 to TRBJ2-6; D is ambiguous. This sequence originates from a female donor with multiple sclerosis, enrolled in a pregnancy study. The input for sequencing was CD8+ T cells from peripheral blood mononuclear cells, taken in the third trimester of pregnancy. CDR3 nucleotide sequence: TGTGCCAGCAGCTTGGTAGACTCTGGGGCCAACGTCCTGACTTTC. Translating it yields CASSLVDSGANVLTF.